This entry lists 27 T cell receptor beta chains sequenced from one sample in a study of OX40 agonist ivuxolimab in advanced cancers. Assay used: immunoSEQ multiplex PCR; TCRdb lists only in-frame clones, some missing. The sample yields over 80,000 clones, around nine tenths seen once. The specimen comprised CD4+ or CD8+ T cells sorted from blood, sampled in a trial of the OX40 agonist ivuxolimab. The receptors shown here come from an adult with an advanced solid tumor such as melanoma, head and neck, liver or kidney cancer.

The count of this clone is one. The gene calls are TRBV5-4 and TRBJ2-1, with 11 bases lining up with TRBD2. Germline V gene lookup returns CDR1 SGHNT and CDR2 YYREEE (reference sequence). The CDR3 contains 15 residues. The junction had 9 bases not matched to a gene; V was cut back by 4 bases and J by 9 bases. The CDR3, as DNA: TGTGCCAGCAGCCCGGGGGGACTAGCGGCAGTTGAGCAGTTCTTC. It is translated as CASSPGGLAAVEQFF.

V is TRBV30 and J is TRBJ2-3; no clear D. There are 12 residues in the CDR3. Per the germline V gene, CDR1 is GTSNPN and CDR2 is SVGIG (reference sequence). V was trimmed by 0 bases and J by 0 bases, leaving 1 base between them. In nucleotides, the CDR3 is TGTGCCTGGAGTGTTAGCACAGATACGCAGTATTTT. Translating gives CAWSVSTDTQYF.

A word on this clone: Other nucleotide sequences in the sample specify the same CDR3. The chain links TRBV10-3 to TRBJ2-2, with 10 bases aligning to TRBD2. Germline V CDR1 and CDR2: ENHRY, SYGVKD. The J segment lost 6 bases and the V segment lost 8 bases, leaving 6 bases of the junction unmatched. The length of the CDR3 is 14 residues. This CDR3 is CAIGLAGEAGELFF. The CDR3 DNA sequence: TGTGCCATCGGGCTAGCGGGGGAGGCCGGGGAGCTGTTTTTT.

Turning to this clone: Its ends do not fully match the called genes, so a read error is possible. V and J are TRBV7-7 and TRBJ2-5; 9 bases match TRBD1. Germline assignment: CDR1 SSHAT and CDR2 FNYEAQ (reference sequence). The CDR3 covers 18 residues. CDR3 in amino acids: CASSLKRAGTGRFETQYF. The DNA of the CDR3 is TGTGCTAGCAGCTTAAAAAGGGCGGGGACAGGGAGGTTTGAGACCCAGTACTTC.

The V gene is TRBV25-1, the J gene TRBJ1-2, with D possibly being TRBD1 (5 bases). CDR1 is MGHDK and CDR2 is SYGVNS in the germline V gene. The CDR3 totals 13 residues. With 6 bases removed from V and 6 bases from J, the gap between germline ends came to 14 bases. Here the CDR3 reads CASSFSQGHGYTF. The DNA for the CDR3 is TGTGCCAGCAGCTTTTCGCAGGGACATGGCTACACCTTC.

The J gene is TRBJ2-3, the V gene TRBV7-2, with TRBD2 identical over 8 bases. CDR3 length: 14 residues. V shed 9 bases, J shed 2 bases, and the junction held 7 bases outside the gene matches. The germline V gene encodes CDR1 SGHTA and CDR2 FQGNSA. The CDR3, as DNA: TGTGCCAGTGCGGGAGGCTACAACACAGATACGCAGTATTTT. It specifies CASAGGYNTDTQYF. Using reference TRBV7-2 and TRBJ2-3 for the parts outside the CDR3, the full variable domain is GAGVSQSPSNKVTEKGKDVELRCDPISGHTALYWYRQSLGQGLEFLIYFQGNSAPDKSGLPSDRFSAERTGGSVSTLTIQRTQQEDSAVYLCASAGGYNTDTQYFGPGTRLTVL.

This clone was recorded once. The genes are TRBV18 and TRBJ2-3; no definite D call. V was trimmed by 5 bases and J by 1 base, leaving 13 bases between them. This CDR3 is 15 amino acids long. Germline V lookup: CDR1 KGHSH, CDR2 LQKENI. DNA for the CDR3: TGTGCCAGCTCAAGCCCCCAGAGTGGCACAGATACGCAGTATTTT. Its translation: CASSSPQSGTDTQYF.

V gene TRBV19 combines with J gene TRBJ2-5; 10 nucleotides align to TRBD2. This CDR3 region has 13 residues. Germline V lookup: CDR1 LNHDA, CDR2 SQIVND (reference sequence). The V and J ends lost 5 bases and 5 bases, in that order; junction bases with no gene match: 2. The CDR3 protein is CASSSSGSETQYF. DNA for the CDR3: TGTGCCAGTAGTTCTAGCGGGAGTGAGACCCAGTACTTC.

The chain joins TRBV18 to TRBJ2-3; D is unclear. CDR1 and CDR2 (germline): KGHSH, LQKENI. This CDR3 comprises 14 residues. Trimming pared 6 bases from V and 2 bases from J, leaving 12 bases between. The CDR3 here is CASSYPRPTDTQYF. CDR3 bases: TGTGCCAGCTCCTACCCCAGGCCCACAGATACGCAGTATTTT.

The chain joins TRBV29-1 to TRBJ2-3, with TRBD2 matching 10 bases. This CDR3 has 17 amino acids. The J segment lost 7 bases and the V segment lost 4 bases, leaving 17 bases of the junction unmatched. The germline V gene encodes CDR1 SQVTM and CDR2 ANQGSEA. The CDR3 region is CSVGAGGAGGLSNTQYF. The CDR3 DNA follows: TGCAGCGTTGGGGCAGGCGGAGCGGGAGGGCTTTCAAATACGCAGTATTTT.

The chain uses TRBV28 and TRBJ2-2; no reliable D call. Germline CDR1 reads MDHEN; CDR2 reads SYDVKM. Trimming removed 7 bases from V and 6 bases from J, with 18 bases in between. This CDR3 has 15 residues. The CDR3 reads CASTPRWPRAGELFF. CDR3 coding DNA: TGTGCCAGCACCCCGAGGTGGCCACGGGCCGGGGAGCTGTTTTTT.

This clone was detected only once. The chain carries TRBV7-9 and TRBJ2-5; a weak D match, TRBD2 (5 bases). CDR1 is SEHNR, CDR2 FQNEAQ, per germline (reference sequence). Trimming removed 5 bases at V and 5 bases at J, with 15 bases between. The CDR3 is 14 amino acids. CDR3: CASSLRTLRETQYF. CDR3 nucleotide sequence: TGTGCCAGCAGCCTGAGGACTTTGCGTGAGACCCAGTACTTC.

The V call is TRBV19, the J call TRBJ2-1; TRBD2 matches at 12 bases. The CDR3 extends over 16 amino acids. V dropped 4 bases and J dropped 6; count of bases not matched to a gene: 7. Germline CDR1 is LNHDA and CDR2 is SQIVND (reference sequence). The CDR3: CASSTASGLAGNEQFF. The CDR3 DNA reads as TGTGCCAGTAGTACCGCCTCGGGACTAGCGGGCAATGAGCAGTTCTTC.

This clone was recorded only once. The chain links TRBV29-1 to TRBJ2-5; D might be TRBD1 (5 bases). The CDR3 sequence is 13 residues long. The ends were cut back, 6 bases at V and 4 bases at J, with 15 bases in the middle. CDR1 is SQVTM and CDR2 is ANQGSEA in the germline V gene. CDR3 coding DNA: TGCAGCGTGATCGGACAAGATGGAGAGACCCAGTACTTC. Translation gives CSVIGQDGETQYF.

The J gene is TRBJ2-2, the V gene TRBV5-1; D is undetermined. Germline CDR1 is SGHRS and CDR2 is YFSETQ. V was clipped by 0 bases and J by 5 bases, with 14 bases between them. The CDR3 is 16 residues long. The CDR3 sequence is CASSLDGVRMTGELFF. CDR3 nucleotide sequence: TGCGCCAGCAGCTTGGATGGGGTGCGAATGACCGGGGAGCTGTTTTTT.

This clone has only one observation. The V call is TRBV30, the J call TRBJ1-2, with TRBD1 as a possible D gene (5 bases). Germline assignment: CDR1 GTSNPN and CDR2 SVGIG (reference sequence). The CDR3 spans 14 residues. Trimming pared 5 bases from V and 8 bases from J, leaving 21 bases between. The chain's CDR3 is CAWLSAGGIYGYTF. The CDR3 nucleotides are TGTGCCTGGCTCTCTGCCGGGGGGATCTACGGCTACACCTTC.

This chain links TRBV15 with TRBJ2-5, with D perhaps being TRBD1 or TRBD2 (5 bases each). This CDR3 contains 15 residues. Per the germline V gene, CDR1 is LNHNV and CDR2 is YYDKDF (reference sequence). Trimming removed 5 bases at V and 4 bases at J, with 17 bases between. DNA for the CDR3: TGTGCCACCAGCGGGAGACCAGGGTTTGGAGAGACCCAGTACTTC. Translation: CATSGRPGFGETQYF.

V gene TRBV5-5 combines with J gene TRBJ1-4; TRBD1 agrees at 7 bases. The CDR3 spans 15 residues. Germline V gives CDR1 SGHKS, CDR2 YYEKEE (reference sequence). Trimming removed 2 bases from V and 7 bases from J; junction bases left unmatched: 8. CDR3 loop: CASSFATGESEKLFF. The CDR3 DNA is TGTGCCAGCAGCTTTGCAACAGGGGAGAGTGAAAAACTGTTTTTT.

V is TRBV19 and J is TRBJ2-1, with 11 bases lining up with TRBD2. Trimming took 5 bases from V and 6 from J; bases not matched to a gene: 9. Germline values: CDR1 LNHDA, CDR2 SQIVND (reference sequence). This CDR3 spans 16 amino acids. The CDR3 region is CASSPKRGTSGNEQFF. As DNA, the CDR3 is TGTGCCAGTAGTCCTAAGAGGGGGACTAGCGGCAATGAGCAGTTCTTC.

The chain recombines TRBV11-3 with TRBJ2-5; possible D gene TRBD2, 6 bases. The CDR3 spans 11 residues. Trimming pared 0 bases from V and 10 bases from J, leaving 6 bases between. Germline loops: CDR1 SGHNT, CDR2 YENEEA. CDR3 DNA sequence: TGTGCCAGCAGCTTAGAGGGGGGCCAGTACTTC. Amino acids: CASSLEGGQYF.

The rearrangement links TRBV2 to TRBJ1-1; D not resolved. This CDR3 has 14 amino acids. V was cut by 6 bases and J by 1 base, with 12 bases left in between. CDR1 and CDR2 from the germline V gene are SNHLY and FYNNEI. The CDR3 DNA reads as TGTGCCAGCAGCTCACAAGCGGGGAACACTGAAGCTTTCTTT. Translation gives CASSSQAGNTEAFF. Full variable domain (missing parts from reference TRBV2 and TRBJ1-1): EPEVTQTPSHQVTQMGQEVILRCVPISNHLYFYWYRQILGQKVEFLVSFYNNEISEKSEIFDDQFSVERPDGSNFTLKIRSTKLEDSAMYFCASSSQAGNTEAFFGQGTRLTVV.

This chain connects TRBV6-5 to TRBJ2-1, with D maybe TRBD1 (5 bases). This CDR3 has 16 residues. Germline lookup yields CDR1 MNHEY and CDR2 SVGAGI. The germline V and J ends were trimmed by 0 bases and 0 bases, with 9 bases remaining between them. In DNA form, the CDR3 reads TGTGCCAGCAGTTACTCTTTCCAGGGCTCCTACAATGAGCAGTTCTTC. Amino acids: CASSYSFQGSYNEQFF.

The chain has TRBV7-2 and TRBJ2-3; D uncertain. V was cut by 7 bases and J by 2 bases, with 13 bases left in between. The CDR3 covers 14 residues. Germline-derived CDR1 and CDR2 are SGHTA and FQGNSA. CDR3 in DNA: TGTGCCAGCACCTCGGCATCCTACACAGATACGCAGTATTTT. The encoded protein is CASTSASYTDTQYF.

This chain uses TRBV19 with TRBJ1-1; possibly TRBD1 for D (5 bases). Germline lookup yields CDR1 LNHDA and CDR2 SQIVND (reference sequence). Trimming shortened V by 3 bases and J by 1 base, and 12 bases separated the two germline ends. The CDR3 length is 15 residues. CDR3 in DNA: TGTGCCAGTAGTATGGGGACGGCTAAGAACACTGAAGCTTTCTTT. Its protein is CASSMGTAKNTEAFF.

The rearrangement links TRBV19 to TRBJ2-7; unclear D gene. Trimming left V 4 bases short and J 12 bases short, with 19 bases between. Germline V gene data show CDR1 as LNHDA and CDR2 as SQIVND (reference sequence). CDR3 length: 13 amino acids. The CDR3 loop is CASSKGPTYVLYF. CDR3 nucleotide sequence: TGTGCCAGTAGTAAAGGGCCGACCTACGTGCTGTACTTC.

V gene TRBV11-3 combines with J gene TRBJ2-5, with D tentatively TRBD2 (6 bases). The J call may be faulty, since TRBJ2-7 better matches the DNA end. Germline lookup yields CDR1 SGHNT and CDR2 YENEEA. The CDR3 covers 13 residues. The CDR3 bases are TGTGCCAGCAGCCACGGGAGTCGCCTCGAGCAGTACTTC. Protein product: CASSHGSRLEQYF.

This rearrangement joins TRBV7-6 to TRBJ2-1; 9 positions match TRBD1. Germline trimming cut 5 bases from V and 10 bases from J; bases unmatched to any gene: 9. CDR1 and CDR2 (germline): SGHVS, FNYEAQ. There are 14 residues in the CDR3. The CDR3 loop reads CASSQPGTGHEQFF. The CDR3 bases are TGTGCCAGCAGCCAGCCCGGGACAGGGCACGAGCAGTTCTTC.